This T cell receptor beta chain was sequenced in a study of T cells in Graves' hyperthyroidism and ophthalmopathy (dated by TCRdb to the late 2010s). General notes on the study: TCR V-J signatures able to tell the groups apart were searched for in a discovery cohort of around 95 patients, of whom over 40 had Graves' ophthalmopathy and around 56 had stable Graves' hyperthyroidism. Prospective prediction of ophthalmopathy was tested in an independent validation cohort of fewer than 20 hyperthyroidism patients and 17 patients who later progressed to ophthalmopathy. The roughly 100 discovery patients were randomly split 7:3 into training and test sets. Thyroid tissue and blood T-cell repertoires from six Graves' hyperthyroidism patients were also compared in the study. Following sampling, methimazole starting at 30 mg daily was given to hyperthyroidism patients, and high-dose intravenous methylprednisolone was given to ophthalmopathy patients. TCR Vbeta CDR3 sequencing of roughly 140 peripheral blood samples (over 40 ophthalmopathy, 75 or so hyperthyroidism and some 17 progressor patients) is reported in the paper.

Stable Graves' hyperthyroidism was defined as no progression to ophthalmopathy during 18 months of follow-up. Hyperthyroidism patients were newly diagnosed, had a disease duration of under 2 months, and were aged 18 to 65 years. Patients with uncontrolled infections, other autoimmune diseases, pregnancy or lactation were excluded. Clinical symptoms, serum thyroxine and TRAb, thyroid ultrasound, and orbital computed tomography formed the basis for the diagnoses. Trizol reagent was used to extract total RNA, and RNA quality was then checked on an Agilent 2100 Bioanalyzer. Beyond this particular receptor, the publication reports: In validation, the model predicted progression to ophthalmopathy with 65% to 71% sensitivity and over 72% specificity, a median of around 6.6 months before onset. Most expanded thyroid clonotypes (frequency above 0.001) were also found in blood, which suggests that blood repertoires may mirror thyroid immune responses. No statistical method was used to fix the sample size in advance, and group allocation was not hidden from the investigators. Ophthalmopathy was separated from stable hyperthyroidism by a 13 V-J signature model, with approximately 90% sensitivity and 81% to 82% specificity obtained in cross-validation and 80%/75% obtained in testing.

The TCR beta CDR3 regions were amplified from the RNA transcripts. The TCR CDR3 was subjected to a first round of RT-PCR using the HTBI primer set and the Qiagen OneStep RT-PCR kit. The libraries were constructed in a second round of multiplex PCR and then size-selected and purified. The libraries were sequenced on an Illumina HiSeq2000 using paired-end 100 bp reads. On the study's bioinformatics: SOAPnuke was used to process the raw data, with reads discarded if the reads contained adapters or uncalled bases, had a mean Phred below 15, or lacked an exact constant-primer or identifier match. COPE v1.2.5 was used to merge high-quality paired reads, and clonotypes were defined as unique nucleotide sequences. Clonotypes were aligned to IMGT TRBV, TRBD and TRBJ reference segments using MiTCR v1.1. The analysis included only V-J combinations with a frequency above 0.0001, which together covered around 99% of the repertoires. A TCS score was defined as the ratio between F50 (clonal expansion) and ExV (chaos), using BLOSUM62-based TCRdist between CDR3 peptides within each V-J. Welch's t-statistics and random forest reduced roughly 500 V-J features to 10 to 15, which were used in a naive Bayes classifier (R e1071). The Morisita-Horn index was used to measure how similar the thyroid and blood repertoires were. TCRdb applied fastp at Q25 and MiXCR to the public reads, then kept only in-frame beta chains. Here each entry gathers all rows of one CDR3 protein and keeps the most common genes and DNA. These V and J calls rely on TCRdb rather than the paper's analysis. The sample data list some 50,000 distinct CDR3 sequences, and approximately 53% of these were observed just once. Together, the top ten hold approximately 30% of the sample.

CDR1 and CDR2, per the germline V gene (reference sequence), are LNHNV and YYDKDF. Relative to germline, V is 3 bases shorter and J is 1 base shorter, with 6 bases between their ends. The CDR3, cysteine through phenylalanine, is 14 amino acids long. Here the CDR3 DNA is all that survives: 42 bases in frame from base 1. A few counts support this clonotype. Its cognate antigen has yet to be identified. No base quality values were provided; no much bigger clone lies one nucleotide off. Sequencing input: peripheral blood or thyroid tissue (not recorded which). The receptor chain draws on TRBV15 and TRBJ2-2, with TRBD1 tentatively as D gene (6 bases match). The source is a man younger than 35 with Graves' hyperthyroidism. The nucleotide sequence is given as TGTGCCACCAGCAGGACAGGGAACACCGGGGAGCTGTTTTTT. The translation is CATSRTGNTGELFF.